Listed below are T cell receptor beta chains from one sample, sequenced in a study of blood T cell repertoires in COVID-19. Produced via immunoSEQ multiplex PCR; TCRdb's table is partial and in-frame only. The sample yields 200,000 to 250,000 clones, 70% to 90% seen once. Sample: peripheral blood. These TCRs come from a man between 45 and 60 years old who had recovered from COVID-19. CDR3s include the opening cysteine and the closing phenylalanine or tryptophan. Each record gives: V gene, D gene, clone size, J gene, CDR3 length, CDR3 protein, CDR3 DNA. D genes are given only for firm matches. Size values are once, few and many counts, or a class for expanded clones, and some rows have none.

TRBV5-5	-	few	TRBJ1-6	15	CASSNSAGILGPLHF	TGTGCCAGCAGTAATAGCGCCGGAATATTGGGACCCCTCCACTTT
TRBV5-4	-	few	TRBJ2-3	14	CASSLERAAGAQYF	TGTGCCAGCAGCTTGGAGCGAGCCGCCGGGGCGCAGTATTTT
TRBV19	TRBD1	-	TRBJ1-4	15	CASTRGTAANEKLFF	TGTGCCAGTACTAGAGGGACAGCGGCTAATGAAAAACTGTTTTTT
TRBV30	-	-	TRBJ2-7	13	CAWSADRSYEQYF	TGTGCCTGGAGCGCCGACAGGTCCTACGAGCAGTACTTC
TRBV29-1	-	-	TRBJ2-7	14	CSVIPSSKPYEQYF	TGCAGCGTCATACCTAGCAGCAAGCCCTACGAGCAGTACTTC
TRBV12-3/TRBV12-4	-	-	TRBJ2-2	13	CASRKTSTGELFF	TGTGCCAGCAGGAAGACTAGTACCGGGGAGCTGTTTTTT
TRBV5-4	-	-	TRBJ1-1	15	CASSSGGEGGTEAFF	TGTGCCAGCAGCTCGGGGGGGGAAGGCGGCACTGAAGCTTTCTTT
TRBV19	TRBD2	-	TRBJ2-1	15	CASTLLAGGGNEQFF	TGTGCCAGTACCTTACTAGCGGGAGGGGGCAATGAGCAGTTCTTC
TRBV27	-	-	TRBJ1-1	13	CASSLVAGREAFF	TGTGCCAGCAGTTTAGTGGCGGGTAGGGAAGCTTTCTTT
TRBV28	-	-	TRBJ2-7	11	CASSLVYEQYF	TGTGCCAGCAGTTTAGTATACGAGCAGTACTTC
TRBV11-2	-	-	TRBJ1-1	13	CASRKVGGTEAFF	TGTGCCAGCCGAAAAGTGGGGGGCACTGAAGCTTTCTTT
TRBV28	-	-	TRBJ2-7	14	CASGNGTPFYEQYF	TGTGCCAGCGGGAACGGGACTCCTTTTTACGAGCAGTACTTC
TRBV9	TRBD1	-	TRBJ2-1	18	CASSAYRGLLSSYNEQFF	TGTGCCAGCAGCGCCTACAGGGGGCTTCTAAGCTCCTACAATGAGCAGTTCTTC
TRBV5-6	-	-	TRBJ1-2	15	CASSLSTTPNYGYTF	TGTGCCAGCAGCTTGTCCACAACCCCTAACTATGGCTACACCTTC
TRBV27	-	-	TRBJ2-3	15	CASGSGHFRTDTQYF	TGTGCCAGCGGATCAGGGCATTTCAGGACAGATACGCAGTATTTT
TRBV5-1	-	-	TRBJ2-5	15	CASSKGGGGQETQYF	TGCGCCAGCAGCAAGGGAGGGGGTGGACAAGAGACCCAGTACTTC
TRBV28	-	-	TRBJ2-7	11	CASGVVGEQYF	TGTGCCAGCGGAGTCGTCGGCGAGCAGTACTTC
TRBV6-5	TRBD1	-	TRBJ1-1	14	CASSTLQGGTEAFF	TGTGCCAGCAGTACGCTACAGGGGGGCACTGAAGCTTTCTTT
TRBV7-9	TRBD1	-	TRBJ1-1	17	CASSYWTGGRLNTEAFF	TGTGCCAGCAGCTACTGGACAGGGGGTAGGCTGAACACTGAAGCTTTCTTT
TRBV5-8	TRBD2	-	TRBJ2-3	17	CASSTDGTSGRTDTQYF	TGTGCCAGCAGCACGGACGGGACTAGCGGGAGAACAGATACGCAGTATTTT
TRBV14	TRBD1	-	TRBJ1-1	14	CASSQNRGGTEAFF	TGTGCCAGCAGCCAGAACAGGGGAGGAACTGAAGCTTTCTTT
TRBV28	-	-	TRBJ2-7	14	CASSRIGSSYEQYF	TGTGCCAGCAGCAGGATAGGGAGCTCCTACGAGCAGTACTTC
TRBV10-3	TRBD1	-	TRBJ1-2	15	CAIRLHDREDYGYTF	TGTGCCATCCGCCTACACGACAGGGAGGACTATGGCTACACCTTC
TRBV18	-	-	TRBJ2-1	13	CASSPNSYNEQFF	TGTGCCAGCTCACCCAACAGCTACAATGAGCAGTTCTTC
TRBV29-1	TRBD1	-	TRBJ1-4	17	CSVRGGTALATNEKLFF	TGCAGCGTGCGAGGTGGGACAGCCCTTGCAACTAATGAAAAACTGTTTTTT
TRBV4-1	-	-	TRBJ2-1	16	CASSQVITSSYNEQFF	TGCGCCAGCAGCCAGGTGATAACTAGCTCCTACAATGAGCAGTTCTTC
TRBV5-1	-	-	TRBJ2-7	12	CANPDSIYEQYF	TGCGCCAACCCGGACAGTATCTACGAGCAGTACTTC
TRBV28	-	-	TRBJ2-7	12	CASRPTSYEQYF	TGTGCCAGCAGGCCGACAAGCTACGAGCAGTACTTC
TRBV28	-	many	TRBJ1-5	17	CASRILAGSSGRQPQHF	TGTGCCAGCAGAATCCTGGCCGGATCCAGTGGGCGACAGCCCCAGCATTTT
TRBV7-8	TRBD2	-	TRBJ2-1	16	CASSPGLAGVFNEQFF	TGTGCCAGCAGCCCTGGACTAGCGGGAGTTTTCAATGAGCAGTTCTTC
TRBV12-3/TRBV12-4	-	-	TRBJ1-1	13	CASSLAGYTEAFF	TGTGCCAGCAGTTTGGCAGGCTACACTGAAGCTTTCTTT
TRBV28	TRBD1	-	TRBJ2-4	14	CASSTGTGGIIQYF	TGTGCCAGCAGTACCGGGACAGGGGGGATCATTCAGTACTTC
TRBV6-5	-	-	TRBJ1-2	14	CASSYGGVGYGYTF	TGTGCCAGCAGTTACGGGGGGGTGGGCTATGGCTACACCTTC
TRBV7-6	-	-	TRBJ2-1	15	CASSFLTGTNNEQFF	TGTGCCAGCAGCTTTTTAACCGGGACAAACAATGAGCAGTTCTTC
TRBV19	-	-	TRBJ2-1	14	CASGERATYNEQFF	TGTGCCAGTGGGGAGCGGGCCACCTACAATGAGCAGTTCTTC
TRBV11-2	-	-	TRBJ2-1	16	CASRPFMEGSYNEQFF	TGTGCCAGCAGACCGTTCATGGAGGGCTCCTACAATGAGCAGTTCTTC
TRBV27	TRBD1	-	TRBJ1-2	14	CASSLLGQSSSYTF	TGTGCCAGCAGTCTACTGGGACAGTCTTCTAGCTACACCTTC
TRBV9	-	-	TRBJ1-1	16	CASSPQAGGLNTEAFF	TGTGCCAGCAGCCCCCAAGCGGGGGGCTTGAACACTGAAGCTTTCTTT
TRBV4-2	-	-	TRBJ2-2	17	CASSQDRSRPSTGELFF	TGTGCCAGCAGCCAAGACAGATCTAGACCGAGCACCGGGGAGCTGTTTTTT
TRBV18	-	few	TRBJ1-1	15	CASSPQGDMNTEAFF	TGTGCCAGCTCACCACAAGGTGACATGAACACTGAAGCTTTCTTT
TRBV3-1/TRBV3-2	TRBD1	-	TRBJ1-4	12	CASSRGTADAFF	TGTGCCAGCAGCCGGGGGACAGCTGACGCTTTTTTT